The present entry profiles one TCR beta chain with its context. Its target is unknown. These data come from a study of OX40 agonist ivuxolimab in advanced cancers. General study findings and limits: No determination was made of the antigen specificity of the expanded peripheral T cells.

Clones were sequenced by immunoSEQ multiplex PCR, and TCRdb holds only the in-frame ones, with some missing. The sample records 35,000 to 45,000 clones, roughly four fifths being singletons. The TCR comes from an adult with an advanced solid tumor such as melanoma, head and neck, liver or kidney cancer. Here the sequenced sample was CD4+ or CD8+ T cells sorted from blood, taken in a trial of the OX40 agonist ivuxolimab.

CDR3 nucleotide sequence: TGTGCCAGGAGTACCGGGGAGCTGTTTTTT. The encoded protein is CARSTGELFF. This chain connects TRBV21-1 to TRBJ2-2; the table's D call, TRBD2, was not checked against the DNA. TRBV21-1 is designated a pseudogene. The CDR3 sequence is 10 residues long.